This record looks at one TCR beta chain sequence and its context. Antigen unknown. TCRdb used MiXCR to reprocess the reads, holding one entry per CDR3 protein. The sample consists of about 680,000 distinct CDR3 sequences, roughly 24% of them appearing once. CDR3 length equals 16 residues. Germline values: CDR1 DFQATT, CDR2 SNEGSKA (reference sequence). Trimming removed 4 bases from V and 1 base from J, with 16 bases in between. This specimen belongs to a study of T cell repertoires in cytomegalovirus infection. Study as a whole: Both a matching HLA type and CMV infection were indicated by public TCR beta signatures. The study, taken as a whole, reports: There were HLA-C-restricted CMV-specific TCR beta clonotypes dominating the ex vivo response.

Sequenced: CD8+ T cells from PBMCs. The chain has TRBV20-1 and TRBJ2-2; D may be TRBD2 (5 bases). This sequence originates from a human donor in good health (CMV status not recorded). Some clones in this sample may be carry-over from other donors' samples. The CDR3 here is CSATGAEAVNTGELFF. The CDR3 region has the DNA TGCAGTGCTACGGGCGCGGAGGCTGTGAACACCGGGGAGCTGTTTTTT.